This entry concerns a single TCR beta chain. Antigen unknown. The CDR3 runs to 14 residues. The J segment lost 8 bases and the V segment lost 6 bases, leaving 8 bases of the junction unmatched. The germline V gene encodes CDR1 MNHEY and CDR2 SMNVEV (reference sequence). This sample is part of a study of blood T cells in healthy people across ages. Regarding the study as a whole: There was no known CMV status for donors, so expanded clonotype changes were possibly confounded. Across the age range, TCR beta diversity per million T cells fell in a roughly linear way.

Through a sample-barcoded 5' primer and a J-beta primer mix, a second PCR was run for about 7 to 12 cycles. Each cDNA molecule carried a tag from a template-switch adaptor that contained 12 random nucleotides. Using its own MiXCR run on the 5' RACE reads, TCRdb lists one record per CDR3 protein. The sample records roughly 2 million distinct CDR3 sequences, around half being singletons. Source material: blood. The source of this sequence is a woman between 35 and 50 years old in good health. The rearrangement uses TRBV27 and TRBJ1-2; 11 bases agree with TRBD1. The CDR3 region is CASRRDRGFWGYTF. In DNA form, the CDR3 reads TGTGCCAGCAGACGGGACAGGGGGTTCTGGGGCTACACCTTC.